This TCR beta chain was captured by sequencing in a study of T-cell reconstitution after alpha-beta-depleted transplantation in children. Study-level findings and limits: Diversity of TCRbeta at day 60 was high in some patients, arising from surviving recipient T cells and thymic progenitors. T-cell counts and diversity at one year following transplant were attributed mainly to newly produced T cells. Expanded graft clones numbering several hundred reportedly gave rise to alpha-beta T cells about two months after transplant.

This clonotype is a singleton in its sample. Its antigen is not known. The V gene's germline CDR1 is SNHLY and CDR2 FYNNEI. This CDR3 is 14 amino acids long. V dropped 6 bases and J dropped 5 bases, with 14 bases sitting between them. Unique molecular identifiers were used to barcode this TCRbeta library. One entry per CDR3 protein results from TCRdb running MiXCR on the PCR reads. The table shows fewer than 350,000 distinct CDR3 sequences, with 9.5% to 13% occurring only once. This material consisted of peripheral blood, taken 180 days after TCRalphabeta/CD19-depleted stem cell transplant. The chain links TRBV2 to TRBJ2-1; weak D call: TRBD2 (6 bases). This clonotype was sampled from a male patient between 2 and 10 years old who had a stem cell transplant for chronic granulomatous disease, so the T cells may come from the graft donor. This CDR3 reads CASRARDLNNEQFF. CDR3 DNA: TGTGCCAGCAGAGCCCGGGACTTGAACAATGAGCAGTTCTTC. Using reference TRBV2 and TRBJ2-1 for the parts outside the CDR3, the full variable domain is EPEVTQTPSHQVTQMGQEVILRCVPISNHLYFYWYRQILGQKVEFLVSFYNNEISEKSEIFDDQFSVERPDGSNFTLKIRSTKLEDSAMYFCASRARDLNNEQFFGPGTRLTVL.